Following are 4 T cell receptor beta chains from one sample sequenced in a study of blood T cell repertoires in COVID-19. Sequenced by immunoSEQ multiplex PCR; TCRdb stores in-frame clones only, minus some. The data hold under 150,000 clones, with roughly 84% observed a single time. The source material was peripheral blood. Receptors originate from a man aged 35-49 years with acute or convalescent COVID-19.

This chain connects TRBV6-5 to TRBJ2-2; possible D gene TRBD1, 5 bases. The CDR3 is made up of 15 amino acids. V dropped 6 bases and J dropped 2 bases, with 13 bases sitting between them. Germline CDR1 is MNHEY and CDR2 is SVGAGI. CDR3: CASRSTGINTGELFF. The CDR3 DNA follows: TGTGCCAGCAGAAGCACAGGAATAAACACCGGGGAGCTGTTTTTT.

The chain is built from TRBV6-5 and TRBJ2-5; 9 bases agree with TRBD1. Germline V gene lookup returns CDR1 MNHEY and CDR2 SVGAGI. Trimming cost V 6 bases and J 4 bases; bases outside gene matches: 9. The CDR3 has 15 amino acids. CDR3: CASSLLPGQGETQYF. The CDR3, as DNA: TGTGCCAGCAGCCTTCTACCGGGACAGGGAGAGACCCAGTACTTC.

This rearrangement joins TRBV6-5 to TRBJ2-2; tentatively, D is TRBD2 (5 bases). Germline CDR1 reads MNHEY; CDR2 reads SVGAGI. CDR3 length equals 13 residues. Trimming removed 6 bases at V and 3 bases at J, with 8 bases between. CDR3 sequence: CASRGADTGELFF. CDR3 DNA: TGTGCCAGCAGGGGAGCGGACACCGGGGAGCTGTTTTTT.

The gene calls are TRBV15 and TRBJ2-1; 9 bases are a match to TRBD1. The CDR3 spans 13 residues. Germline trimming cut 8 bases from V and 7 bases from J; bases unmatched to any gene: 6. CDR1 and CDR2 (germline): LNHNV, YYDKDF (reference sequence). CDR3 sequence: CATAGQGRNEQFF. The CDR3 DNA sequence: TGTGCCACCGCAGGACAGGGGAGGAATGAGCAGTTCTTC. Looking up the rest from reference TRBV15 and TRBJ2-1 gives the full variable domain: DAMVIQNPRYQVTQFGKPVTLSCSQTLNHNVMYWYQQKSSQAPKLLFHYYDKDFNNEADTPDNFQSRRPNTSFCFLDIRSPGLGDTAMYLCATAGQGRNEQFFGPGTRLTVL.